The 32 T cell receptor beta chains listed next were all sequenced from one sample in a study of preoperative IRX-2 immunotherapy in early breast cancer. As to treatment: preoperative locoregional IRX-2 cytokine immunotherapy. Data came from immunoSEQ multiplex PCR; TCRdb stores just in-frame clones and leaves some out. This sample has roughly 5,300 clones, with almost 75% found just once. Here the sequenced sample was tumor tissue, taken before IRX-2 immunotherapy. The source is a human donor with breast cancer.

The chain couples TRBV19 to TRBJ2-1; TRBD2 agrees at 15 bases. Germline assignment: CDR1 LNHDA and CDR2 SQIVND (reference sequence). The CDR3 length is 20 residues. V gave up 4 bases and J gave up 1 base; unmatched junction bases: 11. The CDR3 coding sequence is TGTGCCAGTAGTAAAAGAGGACTAGCGGGAGGGAGGGGGTCCTACAATGAGCAGTTCTTC. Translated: CASSKRGLAGGRGSYNEQFF. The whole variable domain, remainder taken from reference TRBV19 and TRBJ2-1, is DGGITQSPKYLFRKEGQNVTLSCEQNLNHDAMYWYRQDPGQGLRLIYYSQIVNDFQKGDIAEGYSVSREKKESFPLTVTSAQKNPTAFYLCASSKRGLAGGRGSYNEQFFGPGTRLTVL.

The CDR3 region is CASSYVASSYNEQFF. CDR3 in DNA: TGTGCCAGCAGTTATGTGGCTAGCTCCTACAATGAGCAGTTCTTC. The genes are TRBV6-8 and TRBJ2-1; D unclear. Per germline, CDR1 MNHGY and CDR2 SAAAGT. Trimming left V 3 bases short and J 0 bases short, with 9 bases between. The CDR3 is 15 residues long.

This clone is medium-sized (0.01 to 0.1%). The CDR3 spells CASSRGQGINHEQYF. The CDR3 nucleotides read TGTGCCAGTAGCCGCGGACAGGGGATAAACCACGAGCAGTACTTC. The chain joins TRBV19 to TRBJ2-7; 9 bases agree with TRBD1. Germline CDR1 and CDR2: LNHDA and SQIVND (reference sequence). The CDR3 totals 15 residues. V was pared by 6 bases and J by 5 bases, with 11 bases of the junction left unmatched.

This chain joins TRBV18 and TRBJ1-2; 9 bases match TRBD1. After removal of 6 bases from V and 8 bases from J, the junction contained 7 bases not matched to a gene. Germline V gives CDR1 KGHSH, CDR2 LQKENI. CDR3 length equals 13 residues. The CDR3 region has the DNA TGTGCCAGCTCCCAGGGACAGGGACGCGGCTACACCTTC. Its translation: CASSQGQGRGYTF.

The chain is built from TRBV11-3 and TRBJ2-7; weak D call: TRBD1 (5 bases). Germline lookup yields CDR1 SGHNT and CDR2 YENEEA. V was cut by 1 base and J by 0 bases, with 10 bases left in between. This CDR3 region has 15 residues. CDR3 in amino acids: CASSLGWGSSYEQYF. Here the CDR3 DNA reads TGTGCCAGCAGCTTAGGCTGGGGCAGCTCCTACGAGCAGTACTTC.

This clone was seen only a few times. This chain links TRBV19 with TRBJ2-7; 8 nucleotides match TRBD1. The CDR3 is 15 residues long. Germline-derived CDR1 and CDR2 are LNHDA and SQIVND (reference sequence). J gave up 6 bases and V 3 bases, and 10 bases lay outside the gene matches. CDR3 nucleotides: TGTGCCAGTAGTATGGGTCGGACAGGGCCGTTCGAGCAGTACTTC. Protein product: CASSMGRTGPFEQYF.

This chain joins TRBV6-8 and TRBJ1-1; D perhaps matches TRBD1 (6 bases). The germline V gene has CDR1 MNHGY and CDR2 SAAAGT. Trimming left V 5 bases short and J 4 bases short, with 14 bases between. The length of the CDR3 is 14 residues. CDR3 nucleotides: TGTGCCAGCAGTAACAGGCAGGGGATCACTGAAGCTTTCTTT. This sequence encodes CASSNRQGITEAFF.

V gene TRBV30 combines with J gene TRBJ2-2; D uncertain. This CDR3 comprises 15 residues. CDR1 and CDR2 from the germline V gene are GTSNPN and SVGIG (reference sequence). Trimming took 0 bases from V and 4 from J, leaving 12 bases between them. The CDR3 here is CAWSVLKGITGELFF. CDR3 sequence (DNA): TGTGCCTGGAGTGTACTAAAAGGGATCACCGGGGAGCTGTTTTTT. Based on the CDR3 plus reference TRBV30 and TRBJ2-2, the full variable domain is SQTIHQWPATLVQPVGSPLSLECTVEGTSNPNLYWYRQAAGRGLQLLFYSVGIGQISSEVPQNLSASRPQDRQFILSSKKLLLSDSGFYLCAWSVLKGITGELFFGEGSRLTVL.

The CDR3 protein is CASSWPDGLWNEQFF. The DNA of the CDR3 is TGTGCCAGCAGCTGGCCCGACGGTTTATGGAATGAGCAGTTCTTC. This chain connects TRBV11-3 to TRBJ2-1; D gene uncertain. Germline CDR1 and CDR2: SGHNT and YENEEA. Trimming left V 4 bases short and J 7 bases short, with 17 bases between. The CDR3 has 15 residues.

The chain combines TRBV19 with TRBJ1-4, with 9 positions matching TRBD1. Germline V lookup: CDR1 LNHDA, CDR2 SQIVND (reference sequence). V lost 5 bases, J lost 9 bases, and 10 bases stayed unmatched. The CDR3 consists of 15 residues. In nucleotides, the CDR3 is TGTGCCAGTAGTGCAACGGGACAGGGATTTAAAAAACTGTTTTTT. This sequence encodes CASSATGQGFKKLFF.

The CDR3 protein is CASSQEAGGRYEQYF. DNA of the CDR3: TGCGCCAGCAGCCAAGAAGCGGGAGGGCGTTACGAGCAGTACTTC. V usage is TRBV23-1 and J usage is TRBJ2-7, with 10 bases matching TRBD2. TRBV23-1 is filed as an ORF, its function uncertain. The CDR3 is 15 residues long. J gave up 4 bases and V 6 bases, and 9 bases lay outside the gene matches.

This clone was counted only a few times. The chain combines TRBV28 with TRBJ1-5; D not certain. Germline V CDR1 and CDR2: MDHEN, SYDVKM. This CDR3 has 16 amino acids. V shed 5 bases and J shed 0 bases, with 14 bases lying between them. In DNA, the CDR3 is TGTGCCAGCAGTCCACCCAGCCCAAATAGCAATCAGCCCCAGCATTTT. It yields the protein CASSPPSPNSNQPQHF. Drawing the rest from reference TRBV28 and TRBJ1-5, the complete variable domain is DVKVTQSSRYLVKRTGEKVFLECVQDMDHENMFWYRQDPGLGLRLIYFSYDVKMKEKGDIPEGYSVSREKKERFSLILESASTNQTSMYLCASSPPSPNSNQPQHFGDGTRLSIL.

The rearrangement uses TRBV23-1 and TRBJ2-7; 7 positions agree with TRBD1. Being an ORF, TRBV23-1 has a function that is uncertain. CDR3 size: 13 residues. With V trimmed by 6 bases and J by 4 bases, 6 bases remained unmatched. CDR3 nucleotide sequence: TGCGCCAGCAGCTTAGGGGGCGGGTACGAGCAGTACTTC. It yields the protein CASSLGGGYEQYF.

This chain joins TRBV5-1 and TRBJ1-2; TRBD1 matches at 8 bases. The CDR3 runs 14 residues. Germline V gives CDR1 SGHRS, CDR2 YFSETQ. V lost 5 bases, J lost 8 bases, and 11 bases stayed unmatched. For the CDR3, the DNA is TGCGCCAGCAGTTCTGGACAGGGAGGTTTCGGCTACACCTTC. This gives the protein CASSSGQGGFGYTF. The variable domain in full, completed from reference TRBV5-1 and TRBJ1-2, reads KAGVTQTPRYLIKTRGQQVTLSCSPISGHRSVSWYQQTPGQGLQFLFEYFSETQRNKGNFPGRFSGRQFSNSRSEMNVSTLELGDSALYLCASSSGQGGFGYTFGSGTRLTVV.

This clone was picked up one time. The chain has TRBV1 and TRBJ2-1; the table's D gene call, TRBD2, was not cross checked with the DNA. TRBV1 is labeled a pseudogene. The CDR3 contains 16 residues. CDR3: CASSQGTSDTYNEQFF. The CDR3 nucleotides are TGCGCCAGCAGCCAAGGGACTAGCGACACCTACAATGAGCAGTTCTTC.

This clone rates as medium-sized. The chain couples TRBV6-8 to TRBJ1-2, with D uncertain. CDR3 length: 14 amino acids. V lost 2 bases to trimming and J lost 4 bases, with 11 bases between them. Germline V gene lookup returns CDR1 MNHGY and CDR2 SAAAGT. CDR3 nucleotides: TGTGCCAGCAGTTACCGCCGACAAAGCTATGGCTACACCTTC. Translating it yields CASSYRRQSYGYTF.

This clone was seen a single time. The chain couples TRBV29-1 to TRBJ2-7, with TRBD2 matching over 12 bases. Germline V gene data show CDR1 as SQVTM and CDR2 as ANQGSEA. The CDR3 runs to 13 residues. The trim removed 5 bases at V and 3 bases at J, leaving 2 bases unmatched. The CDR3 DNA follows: TGCAGCGTTAAGACTAGCGGGAGCTACGAGCAGTACTTC. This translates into CSVKTSGSYEQYF.

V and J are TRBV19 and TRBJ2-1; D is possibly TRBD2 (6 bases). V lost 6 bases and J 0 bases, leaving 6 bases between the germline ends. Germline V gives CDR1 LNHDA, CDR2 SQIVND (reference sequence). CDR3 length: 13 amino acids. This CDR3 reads CASRTSSYNEQFF. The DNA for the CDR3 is TGTGCCAGTAGGACTAGCTCCTACAATGAGCAGTTCTTC.

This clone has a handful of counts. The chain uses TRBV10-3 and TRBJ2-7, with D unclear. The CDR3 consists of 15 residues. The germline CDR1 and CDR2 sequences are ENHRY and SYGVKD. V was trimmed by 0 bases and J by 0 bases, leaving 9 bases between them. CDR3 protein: CAISESGVGSYEQYF. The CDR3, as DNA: TGTGCCATCAGTGAGTCGGGCGTCGGCTCCTACGAGCAGTACTTC.

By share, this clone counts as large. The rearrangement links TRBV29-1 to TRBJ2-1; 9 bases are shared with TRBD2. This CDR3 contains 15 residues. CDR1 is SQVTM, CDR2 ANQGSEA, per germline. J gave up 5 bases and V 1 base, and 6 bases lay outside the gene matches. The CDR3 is CSVEGWASGNNEQFF. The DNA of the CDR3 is TGCAGCGTTGAAGGTTGGGCTAGCGGGAACAATGAGCAGTTCTTC.

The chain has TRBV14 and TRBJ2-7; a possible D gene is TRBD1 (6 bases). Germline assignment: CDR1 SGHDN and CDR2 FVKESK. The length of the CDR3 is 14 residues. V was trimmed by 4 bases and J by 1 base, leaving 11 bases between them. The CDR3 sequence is CASSLFGQSYEQYF. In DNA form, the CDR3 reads TGTGCCAGCAGCCTCTTCGGACAGTCCTACGAGCAGTACTTC.

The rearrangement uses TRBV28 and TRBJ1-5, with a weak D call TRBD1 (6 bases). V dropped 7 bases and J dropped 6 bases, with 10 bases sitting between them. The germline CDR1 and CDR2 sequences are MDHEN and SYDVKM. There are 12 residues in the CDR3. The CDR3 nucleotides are TGTGCCAGCAATCAGGGGTCTCAGCCCCAGCATTTT. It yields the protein CASNQGSQPQHF.

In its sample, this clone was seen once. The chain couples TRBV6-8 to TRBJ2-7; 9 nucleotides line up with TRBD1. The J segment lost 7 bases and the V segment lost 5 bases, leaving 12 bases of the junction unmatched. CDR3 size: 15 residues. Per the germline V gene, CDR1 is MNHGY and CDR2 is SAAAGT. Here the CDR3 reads CASSRRDRVIGEQYF. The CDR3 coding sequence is TGTGCCAGCAGTCGGAGGGACAGGGTGATCGGAGAGCAGTACTTC.

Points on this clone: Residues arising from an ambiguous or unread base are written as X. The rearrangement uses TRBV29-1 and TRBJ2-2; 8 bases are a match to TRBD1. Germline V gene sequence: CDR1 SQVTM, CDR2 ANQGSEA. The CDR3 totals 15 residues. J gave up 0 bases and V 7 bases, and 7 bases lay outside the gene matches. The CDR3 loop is CSARTGGXNTGELFF. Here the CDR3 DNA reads TGCAGCGCGCGTACAGGGGGGKCGAACACCGGGGAGCTGTTTTTT.

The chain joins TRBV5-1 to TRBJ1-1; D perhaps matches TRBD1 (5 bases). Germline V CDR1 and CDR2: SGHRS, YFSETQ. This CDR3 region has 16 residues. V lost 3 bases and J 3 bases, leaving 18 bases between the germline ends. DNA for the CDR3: TGCGCCAGCAGCTCTGGGACTTCCTTGGCGTACACTGAAGCTTTCTTT. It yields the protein CASSSGTSLAYTEAFF. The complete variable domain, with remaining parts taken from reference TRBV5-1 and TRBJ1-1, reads KAGVTQTPRYLIKTRGQQVTLSCSPISGHRSVSWYQQTPGQGLQFLFEYFSETQRNKGNFPGRFSGRQFSNSRSEMNVSTLELGDSALYLCASSSGTSLAYTEAFFGQGTRLTVV.

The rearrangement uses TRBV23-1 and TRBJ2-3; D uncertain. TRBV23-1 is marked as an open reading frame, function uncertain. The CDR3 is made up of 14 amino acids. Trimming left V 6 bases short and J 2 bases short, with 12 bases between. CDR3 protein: CASSPGGSTDTQYF. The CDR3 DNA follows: TGCGCCAGCAGCCCCGGCGGATCCACAGATACGCAGTATTTT.

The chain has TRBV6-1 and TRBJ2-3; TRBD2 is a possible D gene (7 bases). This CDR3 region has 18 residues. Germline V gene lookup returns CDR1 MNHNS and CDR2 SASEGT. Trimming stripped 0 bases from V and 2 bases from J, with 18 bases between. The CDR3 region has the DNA TGTGCCAGCAGTGAAGCTAGGGGGGGCGGGCTGCACACAGATACGCAGTATTTT. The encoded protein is CASSEARGGGLHTDTQYF.

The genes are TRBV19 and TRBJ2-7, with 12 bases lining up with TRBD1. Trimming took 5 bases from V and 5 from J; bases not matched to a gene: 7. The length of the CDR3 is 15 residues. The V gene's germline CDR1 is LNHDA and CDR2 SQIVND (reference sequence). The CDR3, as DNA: TGTGCCAGTAGTCCCACCGGGACAGGGGGCGACGAGCAGTACTTC. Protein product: CASSPTGTGGDEQYF.

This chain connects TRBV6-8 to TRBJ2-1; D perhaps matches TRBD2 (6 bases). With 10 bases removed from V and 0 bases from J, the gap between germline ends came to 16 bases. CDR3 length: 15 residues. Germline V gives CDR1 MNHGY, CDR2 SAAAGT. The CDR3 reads CATGGLGNSYNEQFF. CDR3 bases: TGTGCCACCGGGGGTTTGGGTAACTCCTACAATGAGCAGTTCTTC.

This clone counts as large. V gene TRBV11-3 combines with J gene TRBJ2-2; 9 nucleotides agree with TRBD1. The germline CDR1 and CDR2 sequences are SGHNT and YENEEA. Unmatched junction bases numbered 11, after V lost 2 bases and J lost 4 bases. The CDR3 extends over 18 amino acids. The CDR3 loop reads CASSLYQGQGPFTGELFF. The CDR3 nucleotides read TGTGCCAGCAGCTTATACCAGGGACAGGGCCCTTTCACCGGGGAGCTGTTTTTT.

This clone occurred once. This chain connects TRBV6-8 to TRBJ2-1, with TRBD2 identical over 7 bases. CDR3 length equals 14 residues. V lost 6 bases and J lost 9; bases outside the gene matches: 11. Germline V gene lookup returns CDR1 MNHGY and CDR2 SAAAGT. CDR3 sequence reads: CASSKRGGDGEQFF. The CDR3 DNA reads TGTGCCAGCAGCAAGAGGGGAGGGGACGGTGAGCAGTTCTTC.

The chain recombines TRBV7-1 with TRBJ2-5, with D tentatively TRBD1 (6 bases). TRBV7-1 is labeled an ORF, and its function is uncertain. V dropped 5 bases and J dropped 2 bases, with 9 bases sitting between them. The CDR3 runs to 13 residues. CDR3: CASSPQGQETQYF. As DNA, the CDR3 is TGTGCCAGCAGCCCACAGGGACAAGAGACCCAGTACTTC.